The 8 T cell receptor beta chains below were found in one sample sequenced in a study of T cell responses to AZD1222 COVID-19 vaccine (dated by TCRdb to 2020 to 2023). Libraries were constructed by the immunoSEQ multiplex PCR assay. TCRdb took over this immuneACCESS table, retaining in-frame rearrangements with V and J assigned. Such tables are incomplete; in checked studies, under half of the missing clones stem from an unresolved V gene, and the remainder is unexplained. Here the sample has 85,000 to 90,000 clones; roughly 90% occur a single time. The ten most abundant clones make up around 3% of the sample. This specimen's time point label, interpreted: baseline before first vaccination. The source material was peripheral blood, sampled on day 0 of AZD1222 vaccination. These TCRs come from an adult in good health.

V usage is TRBV6-5 and J usage is TRBJ1-2; D may be TRBD1 (6 bases). Deletions cut 8 bases from V and 2 bases from J, with 12 bases between. The CDR3 length is 13 residues. Germline V CDR1 and CDR2: MNHEY, SVGAGI. CDR3 loop: CASAQGVNYGYTF. In DNA, the CDR3 is TGTGCCAGCGCACAGGGCGTCAACTATGGCTACACCTTC.

This chain uses TRBV7-2 with TRBJ2-5; no definite D call. The CDR3 spans 15 residues. With 1 base removed from V and 2 bases from J, the gap between germline ends came to 11 bases. In germline, CDR1 is SGHTA, CDR2 FQGNSA. The CDR3 here is CASSLVAALQETQYF. For the CDR3, the DNA is TGTGCCAGCAGCTTAGTTGCCGCTCTACAAGAGACCCAGTACTTC.

The chain joins TRBV10-2 to TRBJ1-1; tentative D call: TRBD1 (6 bases). Trimming removed 3 bases at V and 4 bases at J, with 12 bases between. The V gene's germline CDR1 is WSHSY and CDR2 SAAADI. The CDR3 is 14 amino acids. The CDR3 DNA is TGCGCCAGCAGTGATTGGGGGGCTGGCACTGAAGCTTTCTTT. Translating gives CASSDWGAGTEAFF.

V and J are TRBV5-6 and TRBJ2-7; no clear D. The CDR3 totals 15 residues. Trimming pared 4 bases from V and 3 bases from J, leaving 17 bases between. Germline lookup yields CDR1 SGHDT and CDR2 YYEEEE. The CDR3 here is CASSPLGAEDYEQYF. CDR3 bases: TGTGCCAGCAGCCCCTTGGGCGCTGAAGACTACGAGCAGTACTTC.

The J gene is TRBJ2-3, the V gene TRBV13; the match to TRBD2 covers 7 bases. Germline-derived CDR1 and CDR2 are PRHDT and FYEKMQ (reference sequence). The length of the CDR3 is 14 residues. J gave up 3 bases and V 5 bases, and 5 bases lay outside the gene matches. The CDR3 DNA sequence: TGTGCCAGCAGCCCTAGACTAGCTACAGATACGCAGTATTTT. Translated: CASSPRLATDTQYF.

CDR3 loop: CSGITDTQYF. The CDR3 DNA is TGCAGTGGGATAACAGATACGCAGTATTTT. The V call is TRBV20-1, the J call TRBJ2-3; D is undetermined. Germline V gene lookup returns CDR1 DFQATT and CDR2 SNEGSKA (reference sequence). The length of the CDR3 is 10 residues. Deletions cut 7 bases from V and 3 bases from J, with 5 bases between.

The gene calls are TRBV19 and TRBJ2-2; no definite D call. The CDR3 extends over 15 amino acids. V was clipped by 1 base and J by 0 bases, with 6 bases between them. CDR1 and CDR2 from the germline V gene are LNHDA and SQIVND (reference sequence). The CDR3 DNA reads as TGTGCCAGTAGTATAGGACCGGCGAACACCGGGGAGCTGTTTTTT. It yields the protein CASSIGPANTGELFF.

The chain couples TRBV5-1 to TRBJ2-1; TRBD2 matches 8 bases. Germline loops: CDR1 SGHRS, CDR2 YFSETQ. The V and J ends lost 9 bases and 0 bases, in that order; junction bases with no gene match: 11. The CDR3 loop spans 16 amino acids. CDR3 loop: CATAPISGSSYNEQFF. The CDR3 nucleotides read TGCGCCACCGCCCCCATAAGCGGGAGCTCCTACAATGAGCAGTTCTTC.